Listed here are 22 T cell receptor beta chains from one sample, sequenced in a study of blood T cell repertoires in COVID-19 (dated by TCRdb to 2020 to 2021). Receptor amplification or capture employed the immunoSEQ multiplex PCR assay. TCRdb mirrors the immuneACCESS table, restricted to in-frame sequences. Some clones are absent from its copies; in checked studies, under half trace to an unresolved V gene, and the reason for the others is unknown. For this sample there are 200,000 or so clones; 80% to 95% appear just once. The top ten hold around 0.84% of the sample. Sample: peripheral blood. The receptor source for this set is a man between 60 and 75 years old with COVID-19, enrolled during active disease.

The chain couples TRBV4-2 to TRBJ2-1; the D gene is possibly TRBD2 (6 bases). CDR1 and CDR2 from the germline V gene are LGHNA and YNFKEQ. CDR3 size: 16 residues. V was shortened by 1 base and J by 6 bases, with 16 bases between the two germline ends. The CDR3 nucleotides read TGTGCCAGCAGCCAAGGAGTCGGAGGGCCGGTCAATGAGCAGTTCTTC. Its protein is CASSQGVGGPVNEQFF.

The gene calls are TRBV7-2 and TRBJ1-2; possible D gene TRBD1, 6 bases. Germline values: CDR1 SGHTA, CDR2 FQGNSA. V shed 4 bases and J shed 1 base, with 22 bases lying between them. CDR3 length: 18 residues. The CDR3 protein is CASSYYGGHLYFNYGYTF. CDR3 nucleotide sequence: TGTGCCAGCAGCTATTATGGGGGACACCTTTATTTTAACTATGGCTACACCTTC.

The gene calls are TRBV9 and TRBJ2-3; TRBD2 aligns across 8 bases. With V trimmed by 4 bases and J by 1 base, 8 bases remained unmatched. Germline CDR1 reads SGDLS; CDR2 reads YYNGEE. The CDR3 covers 16 residues. The CDR3 protein is CASSPREGDGTDTQYF. The CDR3 DNA reads as TGTGCCAGCAGCCCCCGGGAGGGAGACGGCACAGATACGCAGTATTTT.

The genes are TRBV9 and TRBJ1-1, with 9 bases matching TRBD1. V shed 0 bases, J shed 2 bases, and the junction held 8 bases outside the gene matches. The germline V gene encodes CDR1 SGDLS and CDR2 YYNGEE. The length of the CDR3 is 17 residues. In DNA form, the CDR3 reads TGTGCCAGCAGCGTAGTGGGTACAGGGGGCCCAAACACTGAAGCTTTCTTT. Protein product: CASSVVGTGGPNTEAFF.

This chain joins TRBV7-2 and TRBJ2-2; perhaps TRBD2 as D (5 bases). Germline V gene sequence: CDR1 SGHTA, CDR2 FQGNSA. The germline V and J ends were trimmed by 1 base and 6 bases, with 18 bases remaining between them. The CDR3 contains 17 residues. CDR3 in amino acids: CASSLVDGEGLSGELFF. The CDR3 bases are TGTGCCAGCAGCTTAGTTGATGGGGAAGGACTCTCCGGGGAGCTGTTTTTT. Using reference TRBV7-2 and TRBJ2-2 for the parts outside the CDR3, the full variable domain is GAGVSQSPSNKVTEKGKDVELRCDPISGHTALYWYRQSLGQGLEFLIYFQGNSAPDKSGLPSDRFSAERTGGSVSTLTIQRTQQEDSAVYLCASSLVDGEGLSGELFFGEGSRLTVL.

The V gene is TRBV7-3, the J gene TRBJ2-1; a weak D match, TRBD2 (5 bases). The V end lost 2 bases, the J end lost 0 bases, and 11 bases lay between the germline ends. CDR1 SGHTA and CDR2 FQGTGA come from the germline V gene. The CDR3 covers 16 residues. The CDR3 spells CASSLSGVGSYNEQFF. DNA for the CDR3: TGTGCCAGCAGCTTATCCGGGGTTGGCTCCTACAATGAGCAGTTCTTC.

This chain joins TRBV10-3 and TRBJ2-1; 7 nucleotides line up with TRBD2. The germline gives CDR1 ENHRY, CDR2 SYGVKD. Trimming took 0 bases from V and 7 from J; bases not matched to a gene: 9. The CDR3 loop spans 16 amino acids. The CDR3 spells CAISESGIAGNNEQFF. CDR3 DNA: TGTGCCATCAGTGAGTCGGGGATAGCGGGCAATAATGAGCAGTTCTTC.

V is TRBV28 and J is TRBJ2-7; D remains ambiguous. Trimming stripped 3 bases from V and 3 bases from J, with 6 bases between. The CDR3 has 12 amino acids. Germline CDR1 reads MDHEN; CDR2 reads SYDVKM. As DNA, the CDR3 is TGTGCCAGCAGTTTGGGCAGCTACGAGCAGTACTTC. Translating gives CASSLGSYEQYF.

The rearrangement joins TRBV3-1 (or the pseudogene TRBV3-2) to TRBJ2-1; 13 bases fit TRBD2. There are 17 residues in the CDR3. Germline V gene lookup returns CDR1 LGHDT and CDR2 YNNKEL (reference sequence). Trimming removed 4 bases from V and 4 bases from J; junction bases left unmatched: 7. The CDR3 region has the DNA TGTGCCAGCAGCCCCAGACTAGCGGGAGGACTTTACAATGAGCAGTTCTTC. Encoded protein: CASSPRLAGGLYNEQFF.

The genes are TRBV27 and TRBJ2-2; maybe TRBD1 (6 bases). Germline CDR1 MNHEY, CDR2 SMNVEV (reference sequence). The CDR3 sequence is 20 residues long. The V end lost 2 bases, the J end lost 3 bases, and 25 bases lay between the germline ends. CDR3 in amino acids: CASSLVGQGSHLKHTGELFF. The CDR3 DNA sequence: TGTGCCAGCAGTTTAGTAGGTCAGGGGTCCCACTTAAAACACACCGGGGAGCTGTTTTTT.

The chain carries TRBV21-1 and TRBJ2-5; the table gives TRBD2 as D, unverified against the DNA. TRBV21-1 constitutes a pseudogene. This CDR3 is 16 amino acids long. CDR3 nucleotides: TGTGCCAGCAGCAATTTAGAGGGACTAGCGGGGGGCAGCCAGTACTTC. It is translated as CASSNLEGLAGGSQYF.

This clone was observed once. This chain links TRBV6-6 with TRBJ2-1; 7 nucleotides align to TRBD2. J gave up 7 bases and V 6 bases, and 9 bases lay outside the gene matches. Germline V gene data show CDR1 as MNHNY and CDR2 as SVGAGI (reference sequence). The CDR3 contains 14 residues. Written as DNA, the CDR3 is TGTGCCAGCAGCCCGAACCGCGGGGGAAATGAGCAGTTCTTC. Translation gives CASSPNRGGNEQFF.

This clone turned up a few times. This chain uses TRBV6-6 with TRBJ1-2; tentatively, D is TRBD1 (5 bases). The germline gives CDR1 MNHNY, CDR2 SVGAGI (reference sequence). CDR3 length: 13 amino acids. Trimming removed 0 bases from V and 3 bases from J, with 5 bases in between. Here the CDR3 reads CASSYSTDYGYTF. CDR3 nucleotides: TGTGCCAGCAGTTACTCGACAGACTATGGCTACACCTTC.

V gene TRBV7-3 combines with J gene TRBJ1-3, with D perhaps matching TRBD1 (6 bases). Germline CDR1 and CDR2: SGHTA and FQGTGA. The CDR3 loop spans 16 amino acids. Deletions cut 0 bases from V and 1 base from J, with 10 bases between. For the CDR3, the DNA is TGTGCCAGCAGCTTAACGTCCACAGGGTCTGGAAACACCATATATTTT. Its protein product is CASSLTSTGSGNTIYF.

The chain recombines TRBV28 with TRBJ1-1; D not resolved. CDR1 is MDHEN and CDR2 is SYDVKM in the germline V gene. The V gene lost 8 bases and the J gene lost 6 bases, with 13 bases spanning the gap. This CDR3 contains 12 residues. The CDR3 reads CASGFGKPEAFF. CDR3 bases: TGTGCCAGCGGGTTCGGGAAGCCTGAAGCTTTCTTT.

This sequence joins TRBV15 and TRBJ2-1; 10 nucleotides align to TRBD2. CDR1 is LNHNV and CDR2 is YYDKDF in the germline V gene (reference sequence). There are 14 residues in the CDR3. Losses at the gene ends were 4 bases for V and 8 bases for J; bases not matched to a gene: 5. The CDR3 DNA follows: TGTGCCACCAGCACCCCTAGCGGGAGCTATGAGCAGTTCTTC. Translation gives CATSTPSGSYEQFF.

The rearrangement uses TRBV23-1 and TRBJ2-1; D call uncertain. Being an ORF, TRBV23-1 has a function that is uncertain. Trimming stripped 0 bases from V and 9 bases from J, with 12 bases between. The CDR3 totals 14 residues. The CDR3: CASSQSVRVGEQFF. DNA of the CDR3: TGCGCCAGCAGTCAATCGGTCCGGGTTGGTGAGCAGTTCTTC.

The rearrangement links TRBV7-3 to TRBJ2-1; D ambiguous. V gave up 1 base and J gave up 5 bases, with 9 bases separating them. The CDR3 loop spans 14 amino acids. Germline CDR1 reads SGHTA; CDR2 reads FQGTGA. Here the CDR3 reads CASSLKYSNNEQFF. In nucleotides, the CDR3 is TGTGCCAGCAGCTTAAAATACTCGAACAATGAGCAGTTCTTC.

This rearrangement joins TRBV24-1 to TRBJ2-1; possible D gene TRBD2, 6 bases. In germline, CDR1 is KGHDR, CDR2 SFDVKD. V lost 1 base and J 15 bases, leaving 15 bases between the germline ends. The CDR3 runs 13 residues. The CDR3 loop reads CATSDFGGTPSFF. Here the CDR3 DNA reads TGTGCCACCAGTGATTTTGGAGGGACCCCTTCGTTCTTC.

The chain has TRBV27 and TRBJ2-5; D perhaps matches TRBD1 (6 bases). Trimming pared 6 bases from V and 2 bases from J, leaving 22 bases between. The CDR3 consists of 17 residues. Germline V lookup: CDR1 MNHEY, CDR2 SMNVEV (reference sequence). The CDR3 spells CASSSLGPQGPQETQYF. The DNA of the CDR3 is TGTGCCAGCAGCTCCCTGGGGCCGCAGGGGCCTCAAGAGACCCAGTACTTC.

J is TRBJ2-1 and V is TRBV20-1; D gene ambiguous. Looked up from germline, CDR1 is DFQATT and CDR2 is SNEGSKA (reference sequence). V was shortened by 6 bases and J by 11 bases, with 11 bases between the two germline ends. The CDR3 has 10 amino acids. The CDR3 DNA is TGCAGTGCCGTTAGTGTTAAGCAGTTCTTC. Translation gives CSAVSVKQFF.

This sequence joins TRBV6-1 and TRBJ1-1, with D hard to call. Trimming left V 4 bases short and J 1 base short, with 16 bases between. CDR1 and CDR2 from the germline V gene are MNHNS and SASEGT. There are 16 residues in the CDR3. CDR3 loop: CASSADSGRGNTEAFF. Written as DNA, the CDR3 is TGTGCCAGCAGTGCCGATTCAGGACGGGGGAACACTGAAGCTTTCTTT.